This T cell receptor (beta chain) was identified during a study of CD8+CD57+ T cells in acquired aplastic anemia. Study-wide results and limits: The number of CD8+ CDR3 sequences shared by patients and controls was twenty-nine.

Patients who underwent sequencing had shown CD8+CD57+ cell expansion by flow cytometry. Trimming took 0 bases from V and 4 from J, leaving 4 bases between them. This CDR3 is built from 12 residues. Germline V gene data show CDR1 as SEHNR and CDR2 as FQNEAQ (reference sequence). The template for TCR beta VDJ and CDR3 sequence profiling was genomic DNA. TCRdb analysed the reads with MiXCR anew, one entry per CDR3 protein. Of some 92,000 distinct CDR3 sequences listed, about 67% are singletons. Of note for this clonotype: Its antigen is not known.

The J gene is TRBJ2-7, the V gene TRBV7-9, with D unclear. Sequenced material: sorted CD4+, CD8+, or CD8+CD57+ T cells (not recorded which) from PBMCs. The clonotype originates from a human donor with aplastic anemia. The DNA of the CDR3 is TGTGCCAGCAGCTTAGCCCTGTACGAGCAGTACTTC. Its translation: CASSLALYEQYF.